The next 6 T cell receptor beta chains were all read from a single sample in a study of Tregs in tolerant kidney transplant recipients. The protocol was immunoSEQ multiplex PCR, while the TCRdb copy is restricted to in-frame clones and leaves out a portion. The repertoire table contains roughly 32,000 clones. Material: CD8+ T cells from blood, obtained before the transplant. The receptors derive from a human donor who received a combined kidney and bone marrow transplant.

A note on this clone: Read data end 3 residues before the CDR3 end; the end is taken from the germline J gene. V gene TRBV2 combines with J gene TRBJ1-1; TRBD1 agrees at 8 bases. CDR1 and CDR2 (germline): SNHLY, FYNNEI. CDR3 length: 12 residues. With 7 bases clipped from V and 4 bases from J, the junction kept 2 bases outside the gene matches. CDR3 DNA, as far as it was read: TGTGCCAGCAAAACAGGGGGCACTGAA. Translated, it gives CASKTGGTE. The full-length CDR3 reads as CASKTGGTEAFF.

Points on this clone: Coverage ceases 3 residues before the CDR3 finishes, and the germline J gene fills in the end. This chain connects TRBV11-3 to TRBJ2-1, with D maybe TRBD1 (5 bases). The CDR3 covers 15 residues. Trimming removed 1 base at V and 1 base at J, with 8 bases between. Germline V CDR1 and CDR2: SGHNT, YENEEA. The covered CDR3 bases are TGTGCCAGCAGCTTAGTACAGGAATCCTACAATGAG. Protein sequence: CASSLVQESYNE. The CDR3 in full is CASSLVQESYNEQFF.

About this clone: The read ends 3 residues early relative to the CDR3; the germline J gene fills the gap. V is TRBV11-3 and J is TRBJ1-2, with D maybe TRBD1 (6 bases). The CDR3 is made up of 10 amino acids. V dropped 6 bases and J dropped 7 bases, with 6 bases sitting between them. Germline assignment: CDR1 SGHNT and CDR2 YENEEA. CDR3: CASRTGGYTF. The DNA read from the CDR3 is TGTGCCAGCAGGACAGGTGGC.

In regard to this clone: The read stops 3 residues short of the end of the CDR3; the missing end is completed from the germline J gene. The chain carries TRBV7-2 and TRBJ2-1; unclear D gene. V shed 4 bases and J shed 1 base, with 11 bases lying between them. The germline CDR1 and CDR2 sequences are SGHTA and FQGNSA. The CDR3 length is 15 residues. CDR3: CASSYDRASYNEQFF. Incomplete CDR3 DNA: TGTGCCAGCAGCTACGATAGGGCGTCCTACAATGAG.

In regard to this clone: The missing CDR3 end, 3 residues past where the read stops, is filled in from the germline J gene. V is TRBV18 and J is TRBJ1-1, with TRBD1 matching over 9 bases. The CDR3 covers 15 residues. V shed 2 bases and J 0 bases; nucleotides not matched to a gene: 1. Germline assignment: CDR1 KGHSH and CDR2 LQKENI. The CDR3 here is CASSPGDRVNTEAFF. CDR3 DNA, as far as it was read: TGTGCCAGCTCACCAGGGGACAGGGTGAACACTGAA. Drawing the rest from reference TRBV18 and TRBJ1-1, the complete variable domain is NAGVMQNPRHLVRRRGQEARLRCSPMKGHSHVYWYRQLPEEGLKFMVYLQKENIIDESGMPKERFSAEFPKEGPSILRIQQVVRGDSAAYFCASSPGDRVNTEAFFGQGTRLTVV.

CDR3: CASSERVGVADTQYF. The DNA read from the CDR3 is TGCGCCAGCAGTGAAAGGGTCGGAGTCGCAGATACG. V and J are TRBV10-2 and TRBJ2-3, with D hard to call. The missing CDR3 end, 3 residues past where the read stops, is filled in from the germline J gene. Germline values: CDR1 WSHSY, CDR2 SAAADI. CDR3 size: 15 residues. With 3 bases removed from V and 4 bases from J, the gap between germline ends came to 14 bases.